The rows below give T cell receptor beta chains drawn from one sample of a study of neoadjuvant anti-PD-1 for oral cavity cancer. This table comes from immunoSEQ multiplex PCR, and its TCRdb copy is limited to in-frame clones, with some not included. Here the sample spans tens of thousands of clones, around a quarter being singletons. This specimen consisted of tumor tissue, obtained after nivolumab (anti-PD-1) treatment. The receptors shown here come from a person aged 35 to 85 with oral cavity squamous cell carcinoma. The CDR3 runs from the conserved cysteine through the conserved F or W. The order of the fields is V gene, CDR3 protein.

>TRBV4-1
CASSQVADRQINYGYTF
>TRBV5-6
CASTRGISTDTQYF
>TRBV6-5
CASSYSGHNQPQHF
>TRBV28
CASHRASSYEQYF
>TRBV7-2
CASSLATSSNEQFF
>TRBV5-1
CASRPTGGEETQYF
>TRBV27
CASSLRRTFFIYNEQFF
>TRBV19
CASSARDRGYEQYF
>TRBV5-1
CASSLGSGQETQYF
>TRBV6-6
CASSDMTASTF
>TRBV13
CASFPGAGANVLTF
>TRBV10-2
CASRGAGPYNEQFF
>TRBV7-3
CASSVGGYYGYTF
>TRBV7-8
CASSPWVTGDYGYTF
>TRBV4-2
CASSQERSLGYEQYF
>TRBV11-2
CASSPGPRQFF
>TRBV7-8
CASSQLLDGYTF
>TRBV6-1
CASNEQGAKNIQYF
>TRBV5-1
CASSLVGAGQPQHF
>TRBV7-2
CASSQIQGYEQYF
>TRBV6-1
CASSWAGGYEQYF
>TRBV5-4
CASSLGGGAFYNEQFF
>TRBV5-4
CASTSAKDGNQPQHF
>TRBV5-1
CASSLLGAGGELFF
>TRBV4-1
CASSLFPYEQYF
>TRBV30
CAWSVGLAGLLEQFF
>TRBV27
CASSYTGASGGYTF
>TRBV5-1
CASSPGMNTEAFF
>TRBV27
CASSFSGTGGASNQPQHF
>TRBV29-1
CSAQEGPGKAFF
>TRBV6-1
CASSQNYEQYF
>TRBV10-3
CAIRLDRDQPQHF
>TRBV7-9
CASSLGSGTGGEQYF
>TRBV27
CASRIKGTGGELFF
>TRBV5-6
CASSLWAASYNEQFF